This T cell receptor beta chain was sequenced for a study of radiation and T cells in renal cell carcinoma. TCRdb's table, derived via immunoSEQ multiplex PCR, lists solely in-frame clones and lacks some. The sample has roughly 90,000 clones; around four fifths are singletons. About this clone: The antigen is undetermined.

Time point given: blood 4 weeks post-SBRT, at nephrectomy. Treatment reported: 15 Gy SBRT to primary tumor, nephrectomy 4 weeks later. Nephrectomy followed 15 Gy stereotactic body radiation by 4 weeks. Findings and caveats of the study: Baseline intratumoral clonotype presence is unknown without pretreatment biopsies.

The germline CDR1 and CDR2 sequences are SGDLS and YYNGEE. V lost 4 bases, J lost 8 bases, and 21 bases lay in between. CDR3 length: 15 residues. The sequence came from a man aged 50-59 years with renal cell carcinoma. The V call is TRBV9, the J call TRBJ1-2; D call uncertain. The material was blood, obtained from a patient whose treatment included radiotherapy and nephrectomy. The CDR3 DNA follows: TGTGCCAGCAGCACCCGGACGGGATACGAGGGCGGCTACACCTTC. Translated, it gives CASSTRTGYEGGYTF.